A single sample gave rise to the 3 T cell receptor beta chains below, sequenced in a study of PD-L1 blockade in urothelial cancer. Assay used: immunoSEQ multiplex PCR; TCRdb lists only in-frame clones, some missing. This table holds about 130,000 clones, approximately 84% found once. Stated time point: pretreatment peripheral blood. The material sequenced was PBMCs, taken around atezolizumab (anti-PD-L1) treatment. These receptors were collected from a middle-aged man with urothelial cancer.

The chain combines TRBV7-3 with TRBJ2-1, with 12 bases identical to TRBD2. Germline assignment: CDR1 SGHTA and CDR2 FQGTGA. The CDR3 spans 15 residues. The V segment lost 3 bases and the J segment 7 bases; nucleotides outside the gene matches: 4. CDR3 sequence reads: CASSLGLAGGNEQFF. DNA of the CDR3: TGTGCCAGCAGCTTGGGGCTAGCGGGAGGGAATGAGCAGTTCTTC.

The chain is built from TRBV4-1 and TRBJ2-3; 11 bases are shared with TRBD2. CDR3 length: 16 residues. The germline gives CDR1 MGHRA, CDR2 YSYEKL. V lost 8 bases, J lost 0 bases, and 7 bases stayed unmatched. DNA of the CDR3: TGCGCCAGCCGTAGACTAGCGGGGCCTAGCACAGATACGCAGTATTTT. Amino acids: CASRRLAGPSTDTQYF.

The chain employs TRBV7-8 and TRBJ2-2; the match to TRBD1 covers 9 bases. J gave up 3 bases and V 10 bases, and 15 bases lay outside the gene matches. Germline V gene lookup returns CDR1 SGHVS and CDR2 FQNEAQ. There are 17 residues in the CDR3. The DNA for the CDR3 is TGTGCCACCACAGGGGGCGCAAGGACTAGTTACACCGGGGAGCTGTTTTTT. It encodes CATTGGARTSYTGELFF.